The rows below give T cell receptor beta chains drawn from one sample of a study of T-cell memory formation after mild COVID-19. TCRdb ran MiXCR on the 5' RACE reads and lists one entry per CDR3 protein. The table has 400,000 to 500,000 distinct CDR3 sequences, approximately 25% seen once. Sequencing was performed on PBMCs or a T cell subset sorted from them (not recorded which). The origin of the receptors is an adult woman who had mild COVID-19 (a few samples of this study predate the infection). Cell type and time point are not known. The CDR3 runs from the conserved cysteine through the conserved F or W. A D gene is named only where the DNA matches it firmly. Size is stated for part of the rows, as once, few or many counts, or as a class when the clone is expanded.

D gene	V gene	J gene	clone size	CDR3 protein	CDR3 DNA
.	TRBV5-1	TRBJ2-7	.	CASSGQGHYEQYF	TGCGCCAGCAGCGGGCAGGGACACTACGAGCAGTACTTC
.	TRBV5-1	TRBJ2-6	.	CASNKDSGMGANVLTF	TGCGCCAGCAACAAGGACAGCGGCATGGGGGCCAACGTCCTGACTTTC
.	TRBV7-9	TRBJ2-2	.	CASSRPLEGELFF	TGTGCCAGCAGCCGACCTTTGGAGGGGGAGCTGTTTTTT
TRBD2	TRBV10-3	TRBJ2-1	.	CATGTSGGNNEQFF	TGTGCCACCGGGACTAGCGGGGGCAACAATGAGCAGTTCTTC
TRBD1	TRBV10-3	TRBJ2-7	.	CAISESDRVEQYF	TGTGCCATCAGTGAGTCGGACAGGGTCGAGCAGTACTTC
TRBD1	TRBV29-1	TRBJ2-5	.	CSVLGVTGGSIETQYF	TGCAGCGTTCTAGGGGTGACAGGGGGCTCGATAGAGACCCAGTACTTC
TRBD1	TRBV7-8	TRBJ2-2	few	CASSAWDRGGTGELFF	TGTGCCAGCAGCGCCTGGGACAGGGGAGGAACCGGGGAGCTGTTTTTT
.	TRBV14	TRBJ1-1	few	CASSPLGKQAFF	TGTGCCAGCAGCCCCTTGGGGAAACAGGCTTTCTTT
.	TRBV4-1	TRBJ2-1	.	CASSQDVPSGASYNEQFF	TGCGCCAGCAGCCAAGATGTCCCTTCGGGGGCCTCCTACAATGAGCAGTTCTTC
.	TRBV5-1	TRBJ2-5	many	CASSFGQETQYF	TGCGCCAGCAGCTTTGGTCAAGAGACCCAGTACTTC
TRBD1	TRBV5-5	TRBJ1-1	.	CASSTGANTEAFF	TGTGCCAGCAGCACAGGGGCAAACACTGAAGCTTTCTTT
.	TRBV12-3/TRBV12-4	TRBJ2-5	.	CASSLVGTQETQYF	TGTGCCAGCAGTTTGGTTGGTACACAAGAGACCCAGTACTTC
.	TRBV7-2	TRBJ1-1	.	CASSLGIMWGTEAFF	TGTGCCAGCAGCTTAGGAATTATGTGGGGCACTGAAGCTTTCTTT
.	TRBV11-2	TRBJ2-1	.	CASSLEGARSYNEQFF	TGTGCCAGCAGCTTAGAGGGCGCCCGCTCCTACAATGAGCAGTTCTTC
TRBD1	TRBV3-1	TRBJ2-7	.	CASSQDPAIRLRYRGEQYF	TGTGCCAGCAGCCAAGATCCCGCTATCCGACTGAGGTACAGGGGAGAGCAGTACTTC
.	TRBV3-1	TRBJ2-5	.	CASSLLVETQYF	TGTGCCAGCAGCCTTTTAGTGGAGACCCAGTACTTC